Sequencing of this T cell receptor (beta chain) was carried out in a study of blood T cell repertoires in COVID-19. Across the study: Sites across the United States, Italy and Spain contributed samples from acute and convalescent COVID-19. PBMCs, B-cell-depleted T cells, or T cells were the source of the cDNA or gDNA that made up the material.

In the original workflow: How many nucleated cells were present was estimated from reference gene primer amplification. Only in-frame clones appear in the TCRdb table, and some are missing; sequencing was by immunoSEQ multiplex PCR. V, J and clone size reflect that table, while D and trimming were determined from the DNA. The repertoire includes fewer than 80,000 clones, approximately 86% of them detected once, and 0.9% to 1.2% sits in the top ten. V lost 8 bases and J lost 3; bases outside the gene matches: 5. Germline V gene sequence: CDR1 ENHRY, CDR2 SYGVKD. The CDR3 is 14 amino acids. Input material: peripheral blood. This chain connects TRBV10-3 to TRBJ1-5, with 9 positions matching TRBD1. The source is an older man with acute or convalescent COVID-19. In DNA, the CDR3 is TGTGCCATCGGGGAACAGGGGGCCAATCAGCCCCAGCATTTT. Encoded protein: CAIGEQGANQPQHF.